These 22 T cell receptor beta chains were all obtained from the same sample, sequenced in a study of post-analysis software for immune sequencing data. Study-wide results and limits: TRBV5-6, TRBV5-1 and TRBV20-1 were among roughly 5 TRBV segments more frequent in patients than controls.

Unique-molecular-identifier-tagged TCR beta cDNA libraries were used. Each CDR3 protein gets one entry after TCRdb re-called the PCR reads with MiXCR. The sample contains some 500,000 distinct CDR3 sequences, under 55% of which appear only once. For these receptors, no antigen is known. The sample was blood. These receptors all come from a girl aged 5-17 years with multiple sclerosis.

The CDR3 coding sequence is TGCGCCAGCAGCAAGGACGGGAGGAACACCGGGGAGCTGTTTTTT. Translated: CASSKDGRNTGELFF. The chain joins TRBV5-1 to TRBJ2-2; D possibly corresponds to TRBD2 (6 bases). Germline assignment: CDR1 SGHRS and CDR2 YFSETQ. The CDR3 covers 15 residues. V dropped 4 bases and J dropped 1 base, with 11 bases sitting between them.

This clonotype was picked up a small number of times. The rearrangement joins TRBV12-3 or TRBV12-4 to TRBJ2-3; 9 bases fit TRBD2. The CDR3 sequence is 14 residues long. The junction had 6 bases not matched to a gene; V was cut back by 6 bases and J by 5 bases. The CDR3 nucleotides read TGTGCCAGCAGGCGCGGGAGGGCGGGAGATACGCAGTATTTT. Encoded protein: CASRRGRAGDTQYF.

As regards this clonotype: The germline gene is not matched at one end of the junction; a read error may be the cause. The chain is built from TRBV28 and TRBJ2-5; weak D call: TRBD2 (6 bases). Germline V gene data show CDR1 as MDHEN and CDR2 as SYDVKM. CDR3 length: 16 residues. CDR3: CTSSVRLDYNQETQYF. CDR3 nucleotide sequence: TGTACCAGCAGTGTAAGACTAGATTATAACCAAGAGACCCAGTACTTC.

This clonotype came up a few times. The rearrangement links TRBV4-1 to TRBJ1-5, with D uncertain. The germline CDR1 and CDR2 sequences are MGHRA and YSYEKL. The CDR3 loop spans 15 amino acids. Trimming shortened V by 0 bases and J by 0 bases, and 6 bases separated the two germline ends. For the CDR3, the DNA is TGCGCCAGCAGCCAAGAGGGCTATAGCAATCAGCCCCAGCATTTT. Protein sequence: CASSQEGYSNQPQHF.

Concerning this clonotype itself: The germline gene is not matched at one end of the junction; a read error may be the cause. The chain couples TRBV12-3 or TRBV12-4 to TRBJ1-5; no clear D gene. The CDR3 is made up of 16 amino acids. In DNA form, the CDR3 reads TGTACCAGCTCTCATTCGGCGGGAGAGGGCAATCAGCCCCAGCATTTT. Protein product: CTSSHSAGEGNQPQHF.

This clonotype was detected many times. V gene TRBV15 combines with J gene TRBJ2-5; TRBD2 agrees at 8 bases. The CDR3 loop spans 14 amino acids. CDR1 is LNHNV and CDR2 is YYDKDF in the germline V gene (reference sequence). The V segment lost 2 bases and the J segment 2 bases; nucleotides outside the gene matches: 1. The CDR3 bases are TGTGCCACCAGCAGAACTAGCGGACAAGAGACCCAGTACTTC. Amino acid sequence: CATSRTSGQETQYF. The variable domain in full, completed from reference TRBV15 and TRBJ2-5, reads DAMVIQNPRYQVTQFGKPVTLSCSQTLNHNVMYWYQQKSSQAPKLLFHYYDKDFNNEADTPDNFQSRRPNTSFCFLDIRSPGLGDTAMYLCATSRTSGQETQYFGPGTRLLVL.

V gene TRBV18 combines with J gene TRBJ2-6; tentative D call: TRBD1 (5 bases). From germline, CDR1 is KGHSH and CDR2 LQKENI. This CDR3 has 16 amino acids. Trimming took off 6 bases at V and 1 base at J, with 13 bases between the two ends. CDR3 DNA sequence: TGTGCCAGCTCGCCCGCGGCAGGGTCTGGGGCCAACGTCCTGACTTTC. Its protein product is CASSPAAGSGANVLTF.

Points on this clonotype: This could be a read error, since a much larger clone is one nucleotide away. The rearrangement joins TRBV7-3 to TRBJ2-5; 7 bases align to TRBD1. The CDR3 is 13 residues long. Looked up from germline, CDR1 is SGHTA and CDR2 is FQGTGA. The CDR3, as DNA: TGTGCCAGCAGCACGACAGGGACGGAGACCCCGTACTTC. This encodes CASSTTGTETPYF.

The V call is TRBV4-2, the J call TRBJ2-1; 7 nucleotides line up with TRBD1. The end of the DNA is better explained by TRBJ2-7, so the J call may be wrong. There are 14 residues in the CDR3. CDR1 and CDR2 (germline): LGHNA, YNFKEQ. The CDR3: CASSQDRDSSLQYF. CDR3 sequence (DNA): TGTGCCAGCAGCCAAGATAGGGACAGCAGTCTGCAGTACTTC.

This clonotype was seen more than once but under ten times. The chain has TRBV12-3 or TRBV12-4 and TRBJ2-3; possibly TRBD1 for D (5 bases). V dropped 6 bases and J dropped 9 bases, with 16 bases sitting between them. CDR3 length: 13 residues. The chain's CDR3 is CASSQGAVATQYF. The CDR3 coding sequence is TGTGCCAGCAGCCAAGGGGCGGTAGCCACGCAGTATTTT.

There are a few counts of this clonotype. V gene TRBV10-1 combines with J gene TRBJ1-5; D ambiguous. The CDR3 runs to 13 residues. V was cut by 6 bases and J by 4 bases, with 10 bases left in between. The germline CDR1 and CDR2 sequences are WNHNN and SYGVQD (reference sequence). CDR3 residues: CASSPDGNQPQHF. The CDR3 DNA follows: TGCGCCAGCAGCCCCGACGGGAATCAGCCCCAGCATTTT.

The chain couples TRBV7-9 to TRBJ2-7; 8 bases are shared with TRBD2. CDR1 is SEHNR and CDR2 is FQNEAQ in the germline V gene (reference sequence). J gave up 12 bases and V 1 base, and 8 bases lay outside the gene matches. The CDR3 is made up of 13 amino acids. The DNA for the CDR3 is TGTGCCAGCAGCTTAGAAGATTTGGGACTAGGGTACTTC. This gives the protein CASSLEDLGLGYF.

This clonotype was seen only once. DNA of the CDR3: TGTGCCAGCAGTTTATCCCCGGGGGGGGGCACTGAAGCTTTCTTT. It is translated as CASSLSPGGGTEAFF. J is TRBJ1-1 and V is TRBV12-3 or TRBV12-4; D possibly corresponds to TRBD1 (5 bases). Trimming took 2 bases from V and 4 from J, leaving 14 bases between them. The CDR3 length is 15 residues.

This clonotype showed up just a few times. The chain uses TRBV9 and TRBJ2-1; 8 bases line up with TRBD2. Germline assignment: CDR1 SGDLS and CDR2 YYNGEE. This CDR3 has 16 amino acids. Trimming removed 2 bases from V and 5 bases from J; junction bases left unmatched: 9. CDR3 nucleotides: TGTGCCAGCAGCGTCAGCGGGGGCGGGACGCACAATGAGCAGTTCTTC. This encodes CASSVSGGGTHNEQFF.

This clonotype was counted only a few times. The CDR3 region has the DNA TGCAGTGCTAGAGACCCCTTGGGAGGGGCCAACGTCCTGACTTTC. It is translated as CSARDPLGGANVLTF. The genes are TRBV20-1 and TRBJ2-6; D gene uncertain. The V and J ends lost 0 bases and 4 bases respectively, with 10 bases between them. The CDR3 loop spans 15 amino acids. Germline CDR1 DFQATT, CDR2 SNEGSKA (reference sequence).

This chain joins TRBV12-3 or TRBV12-4 and TRBJ2-5; a weak D match, TRBD1 (5 bases). This CDR3 region has 15 residues. Trimming stripped 6 bases from V and 4 bases from J, with 18 bases between. The CDR3 loop reads CASRDTNRNPETQYF. The CDR3, as DNA: TGTGCCAGCAGAGACACGAACAGGAACCCAGAGACCCAGTACTTC.

The chain combines TRBV6-1 with TRBJ2-7, with 8 bases aligning to TRBD1. V gave up 2 bases and J gave up 4 bases; unmatched junction bases: 7. Germline assignment: CDR1 MNHNS and CDR2 SASEGT. There are 15 residues in the CDR3. The CDR3 loop reads CASSERTGKRYEQYF. The CDR3 region has the DNA TGTGCCAGCAGTGAAAGGACAGGGAAAAGATACGAGCAGTACTTC.

A single count supports this clonotype. The chain uses TRBV7-9 and TRBJ2-3; 10 nucleotides align to TRBD2. CDR1 and CDR2 from the germline V gene are SEHNR and FQNEAQ (reference sequence). This CDR3 is built from 17 residues. With V trimmed by 5 bases and J by 7 bases, 15 bases remained unmatched. This chain's CDR3 is CASSVTGLAPLSNTQYF. Here the CDR3 DNA reads TGTGCCAGCAGCGTCACGGGACTAGCGCCCTTATCCAATACGCAGTATTTT.

J is TRBJ1-1 and V is TRBV6-5; 10 nucleotides align to TRBD1. This CDR3 spans 15 amino acids. CDR1 is MNHEY, CDR2 SVGAGI, per germline. Trimming took 0 bases from V and 5 from J; bases not matched to a gene: 3. CDR3 region: CASSYSGQGKTEAFF. The CDR3, as DNA: TGTGCCAGCAGTTACTCGGGACAGGGGAAAACTGAAGCTTTCTTT.

The CDR3 loop is CASSLSGTGDGYTF. DNA of the CDR3: TGTGCCAGCAGCTTATCAGGGACAGGGGATGGCTACACCTTC. The V gene is TRBV7-3, the J gene TRBJ1-2, with 10 bases aligning to TRBD1. The CDR3 is 14 residues long. The junction had 3 bases not matched to a gene; V was cut back by 2 bases and J by 6 bases. Germline V gives CDR1 SGHTA, CDR2 FQGTGA.

J is TRBJ2-7 and V is TRBV3-1; D possibly corresponds to TRBD2 (7 bases). The CDR3 totals 15 residues. Per germline, CDR1 LGHDT and CDR2 YNNKEL (reference sequence). The V gene lost 4 bases and the J gene lost 0 bases, with 13 bases spanning the gap. This CDR3 reads CASSLKGEGSYEQYF. The CDR3 DNA is TGTGCCAGCAGCCTAAAGGGGGAGGGCTCCTACGAGCAGTACTTC.

This clonotype was seen a few times. The chain carries TRBV20-1 and TRBJ2-1; D gene unclear. The CDR3 extends over 16 amino acids. Germline CDR1 DFQATT, CDR2 SNEGSKA (reference sequence). The V gene lost 0 bases and the J gene lost 0 bases, with 12 bases spanning the gap. CDR3 region: CSARDVGSRSYNEQFF. In nucleotides, the CDR3 is TGCAGTGCTAGAGATGTCGGTAGCCGCTCCTACAATGAGCAGTTCTTC.